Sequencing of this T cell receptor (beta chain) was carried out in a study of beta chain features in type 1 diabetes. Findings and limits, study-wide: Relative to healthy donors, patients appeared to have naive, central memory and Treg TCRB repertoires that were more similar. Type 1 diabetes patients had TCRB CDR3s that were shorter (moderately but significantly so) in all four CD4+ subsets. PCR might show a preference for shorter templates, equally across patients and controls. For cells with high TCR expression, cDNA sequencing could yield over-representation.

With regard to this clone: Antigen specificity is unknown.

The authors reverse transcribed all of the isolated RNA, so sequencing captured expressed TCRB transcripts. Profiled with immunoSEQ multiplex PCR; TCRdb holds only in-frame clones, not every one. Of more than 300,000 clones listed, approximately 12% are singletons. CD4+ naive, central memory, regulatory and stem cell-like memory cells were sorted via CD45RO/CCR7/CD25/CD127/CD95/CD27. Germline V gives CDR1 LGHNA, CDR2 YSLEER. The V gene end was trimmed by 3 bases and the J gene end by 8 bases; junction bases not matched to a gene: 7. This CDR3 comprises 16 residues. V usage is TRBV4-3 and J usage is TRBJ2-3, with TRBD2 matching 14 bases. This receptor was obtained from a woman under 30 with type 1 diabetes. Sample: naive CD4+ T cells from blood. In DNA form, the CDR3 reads TGCGCCAGCAGCCAGGCCGGGACTAGCGGGGGTATTACGCAGTATTTT. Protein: CASSQAGTSGGITQYF.